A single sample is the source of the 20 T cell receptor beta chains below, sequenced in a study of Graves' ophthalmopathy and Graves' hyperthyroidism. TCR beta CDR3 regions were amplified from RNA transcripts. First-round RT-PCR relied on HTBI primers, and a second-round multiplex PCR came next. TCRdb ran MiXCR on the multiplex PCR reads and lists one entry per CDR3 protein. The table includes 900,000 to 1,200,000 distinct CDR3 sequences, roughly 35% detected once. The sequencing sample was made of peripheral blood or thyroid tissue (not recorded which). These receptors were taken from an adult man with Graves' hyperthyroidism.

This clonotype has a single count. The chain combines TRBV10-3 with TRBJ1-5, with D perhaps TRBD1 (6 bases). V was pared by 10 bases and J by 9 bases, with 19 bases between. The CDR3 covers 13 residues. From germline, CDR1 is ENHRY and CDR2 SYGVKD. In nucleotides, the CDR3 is TGTGCCAGCTGGGAGGGGGTTACGTGGCCCCAGCATTTT. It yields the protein CASWEGVTWPQHF.

The CDR3 is CASSPSSGEGYTF. CDR3 nucleotides: TGTGCCAGCAGTCCCTCATCAGGGGAGGGCTACACCTTC. This chain uses TRBV9 with TRBJ1-2, with a weak D call TRBD1 (6 bases). Between the trimmed V and J ends, which lost 5 bases and 8 bases, there was a span of 16 bases. The CDR3 contains 13 residues. The germline V gene has CDR1 SGDLS and CDR2 YYNGEE.

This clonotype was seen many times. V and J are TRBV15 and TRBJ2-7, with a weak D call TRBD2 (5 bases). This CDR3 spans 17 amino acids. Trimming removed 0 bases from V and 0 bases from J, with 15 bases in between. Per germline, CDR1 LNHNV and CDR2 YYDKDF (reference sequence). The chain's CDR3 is CATSRDRDYPSSYEQYF. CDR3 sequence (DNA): TGTGCCACCAGCAGAGATCGTGACTATCCCTCCTCCTACGAGCAGTACTTC.

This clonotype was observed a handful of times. The CDR3 DNA reads as TGTGCCAGCAGTCGATTCAGCGGGAGGCACACCGGGGAGCTGTTTTTT. Encoded protein: CASSRFSGRHTGELFF. This chain uses TRBV27 with TRBJ2-2; TRBD2 matches 9 bases. V shed 5 bases, J shed 3 bases, and the junction held 7 bases outside the gene matches. The CDR3 runs 16 residues. Per the germline V gene, CDR1 is MNHEY and CDR2 is SMNVEV (reference sequence).

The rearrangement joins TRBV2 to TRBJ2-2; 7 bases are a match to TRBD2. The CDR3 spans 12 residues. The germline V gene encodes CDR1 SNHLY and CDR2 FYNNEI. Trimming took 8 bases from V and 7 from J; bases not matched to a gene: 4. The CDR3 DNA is TGTGCCAGCGGGAGGGCCCTCGGGGAGCTGTTTTTT. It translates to CASGRALGELFF.

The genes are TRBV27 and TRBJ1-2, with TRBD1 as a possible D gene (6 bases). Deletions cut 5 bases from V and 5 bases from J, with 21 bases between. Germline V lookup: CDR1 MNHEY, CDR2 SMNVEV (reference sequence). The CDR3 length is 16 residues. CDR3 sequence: CASSPGRQGRSYGYTF. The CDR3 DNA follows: TGTGCCAGCAGTCCTGGGAGGCAGGGGAGGAGTTATGGCTACACCTTC.

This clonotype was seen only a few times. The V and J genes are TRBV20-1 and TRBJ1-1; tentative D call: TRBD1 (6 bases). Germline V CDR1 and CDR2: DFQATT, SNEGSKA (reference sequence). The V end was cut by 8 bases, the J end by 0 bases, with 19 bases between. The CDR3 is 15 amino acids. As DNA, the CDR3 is TGCAGTAGAAAAAAGGCGGGGGCGCTGAACACTGAAGCTTTCTTT. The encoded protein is CSRKKAGALNTEAFF.

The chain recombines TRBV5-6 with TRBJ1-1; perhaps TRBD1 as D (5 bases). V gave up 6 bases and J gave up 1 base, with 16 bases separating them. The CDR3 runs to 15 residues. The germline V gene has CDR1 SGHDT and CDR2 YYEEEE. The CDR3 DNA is TGTGCCAGCAACCCAGGTTGGGGGACGAACACTGAAGCTTTCTTT. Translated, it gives CASNPGWGTNTEAFF.

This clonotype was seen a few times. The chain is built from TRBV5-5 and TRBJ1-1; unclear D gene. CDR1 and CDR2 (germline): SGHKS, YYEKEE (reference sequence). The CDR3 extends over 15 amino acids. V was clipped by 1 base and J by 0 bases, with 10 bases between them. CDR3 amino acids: CASSLSRALNTEAFF. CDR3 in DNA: TGTGCCAGCAGCTTGAGTAGGGCACTGAACACTGAAGCTTTCTTT.

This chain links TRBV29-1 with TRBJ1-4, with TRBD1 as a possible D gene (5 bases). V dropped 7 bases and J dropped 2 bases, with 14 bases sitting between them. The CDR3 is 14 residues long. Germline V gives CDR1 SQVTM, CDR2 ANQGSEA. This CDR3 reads CSATGALTNEKLFF. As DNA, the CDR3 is TGCAGCGCCACCGGGGCGCTTACTAATGAAAAACTGTTTTTT.

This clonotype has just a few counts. The chain's CDR3 is CATTRGGSSYEQYF. CDR3 coding DNA: TGTGCCACCACTCGGGGGGGTAGCTCCTACGAGCAGTACTTC. V is TRBV7-9 and J is TRBJ2-7, with 8 bases lining up with TRBD2. V was pared by 10 bases and J by 0 bases, with 8 bases of the junction left unmatched. Germline CDR1 SEHNR, CDR2 FQNEAQ (reference sequence). The CDR3 runs to 14 residues.

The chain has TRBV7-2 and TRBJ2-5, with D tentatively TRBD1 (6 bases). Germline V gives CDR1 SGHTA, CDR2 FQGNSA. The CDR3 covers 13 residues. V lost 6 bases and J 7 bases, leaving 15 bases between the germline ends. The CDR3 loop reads CASSERGILTQYF. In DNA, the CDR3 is TGTGCCAGCAGTGAAAGGGGGATCTTGACCCAGTACTTC. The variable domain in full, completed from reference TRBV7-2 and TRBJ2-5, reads GAGVSQSPSNKVTEKGKDVELRCDPISGHTALYWYRQSLGQGLEFLIYFQGNSAPDKSGLPSDRFSAERTGGSVSTLTIQRTQQEDSAVYLCASSERGILTQYFGPGTRLLVL.

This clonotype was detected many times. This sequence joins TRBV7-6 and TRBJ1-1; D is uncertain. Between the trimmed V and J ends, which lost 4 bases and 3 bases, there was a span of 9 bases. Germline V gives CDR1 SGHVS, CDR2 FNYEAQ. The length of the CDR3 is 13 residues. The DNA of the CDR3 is TGTGCCAGCAGCTCCGGAGTGTACACTGAAGCTTTCTTT. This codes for CASSSGVYTEAFF.

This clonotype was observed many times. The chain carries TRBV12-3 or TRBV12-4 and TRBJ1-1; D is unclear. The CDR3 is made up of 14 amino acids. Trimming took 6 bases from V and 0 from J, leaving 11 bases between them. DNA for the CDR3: TGTGCCAGCAGCCTTGGCGTCATGAACACTGAAGCTTTCTTT. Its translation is CASSLGVMNTEAFF.

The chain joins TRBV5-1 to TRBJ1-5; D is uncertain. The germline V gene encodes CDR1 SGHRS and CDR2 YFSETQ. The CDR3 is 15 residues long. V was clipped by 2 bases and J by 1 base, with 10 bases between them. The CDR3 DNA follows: TGCGCCAGCAGCTTATCGCGGTTGAGCAATCAGCCCCAGCATTTT. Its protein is CASSLSRLSNQPQHF.

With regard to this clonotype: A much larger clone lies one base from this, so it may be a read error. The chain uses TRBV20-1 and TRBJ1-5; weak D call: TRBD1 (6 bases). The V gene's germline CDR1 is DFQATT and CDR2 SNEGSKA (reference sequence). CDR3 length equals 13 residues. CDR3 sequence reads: CTPTGRGGSPQHF. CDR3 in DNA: TGCACCCCGACAGGCCGGGGTGGTTCGCCCCAGCATTTT.

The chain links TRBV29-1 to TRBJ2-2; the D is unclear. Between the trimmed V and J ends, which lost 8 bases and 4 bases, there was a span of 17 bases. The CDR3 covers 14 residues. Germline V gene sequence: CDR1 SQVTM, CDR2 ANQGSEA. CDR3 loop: CSLLGSQFTGELFF. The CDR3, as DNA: TGCAGCTTGTTAGGCAGTCAATTCACCGGGGAGCTGTTTTTT.

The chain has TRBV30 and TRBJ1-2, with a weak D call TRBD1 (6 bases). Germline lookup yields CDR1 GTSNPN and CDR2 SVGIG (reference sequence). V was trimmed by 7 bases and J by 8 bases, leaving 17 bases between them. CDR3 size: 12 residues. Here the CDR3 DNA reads TGTGCCTCTGACAGGCCCCAGGGGGGCTACACCTTC. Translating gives CASDRPQGGYTF.

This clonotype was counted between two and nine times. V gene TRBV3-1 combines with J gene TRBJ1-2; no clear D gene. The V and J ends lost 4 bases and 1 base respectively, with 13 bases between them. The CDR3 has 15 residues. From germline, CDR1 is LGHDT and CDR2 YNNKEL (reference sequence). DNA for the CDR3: TGTGCCAGCAGCCCCTTGGCAGCTCTTAACTATGGCTACACCTTC. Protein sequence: CASSPLAALNYGYTF.

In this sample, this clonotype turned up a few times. This chain's CDR3 is CASSLPLVEKLFF. For the CDR3, the DNA is TGCGCCAGCAGCCTACCGCTAGTTGAAAAACTGTTTTTT. This chain links TRBV4-1 with TRBJ1-4; no clear D. Germline V gene lookup returns CDR1 MGHRA and CDR2 YSYEKL. The CDR3 runs to 13 residues. V lost 4 bases and J lost 7, with 10 bases in between.